This passage covers 27 T cell receptor beta chains from one sample sequenced in a study of blood T cell repertoires in COVID-19. Method: immunoSEQ multiplex PCR; TCRdb's copy keeps in-frame clones and lacks some. The table includes 25,000 or so clones, approximately 94% detected once. Source material: peripheral blood. The receptors were sampled from a woman in her 50s with active COVID-19.

V gene TRBV6-6 combines with J gene TRBJ2-7; TRBD2 matches at 7 bases. The CDR3 spans 15 residues. CDR1 is MNHNY, CDR2 SVGAGI, per germline (reference sequence). V gave up 3 bases and J gave up 7 bases; unmatched junction bases: 12. This CDR3 reads CASSYILGYSGEQYF. The CDR3 nucleotides are TGTGCCAGCAGTTATATTCTCGGATATAGCGGGGAGCAGTACTTC.

This rearrangement joins TRBV2 to TRBJ2-3, with 11 bases fitting TRBD2. Trimming at V came to 5 bases and at J to 8 bases, leaving 9 bases not matched to a gene. The length of the CDR3 is 15 residues. The germline gives CDR1 SNHLY, CDR2 FYNNEI. CDR3 protein: CASSSLSGRGGTQYF. The DNA of the CDR3 is TGTGCCAGCAGTTCCCTTAGCGGGAGGGGAGGTACGCAGTATTTT.

This rearrangement joins TRBV19 to TRBJ2-1, with 7 bases lining up with TRBD1. The CDR3 has 13 amino acids. V was pared by 5 bases and J by 10 bases, with 8 bases of the junction left unmatched. The germline CDR1 and CDR2 sequences are LNHDA and SQIVND (reference sequence). The CDR3 here is CASSLNRGLEQFF. CDR3 nucleotides: TGTGCCAGTAGTCTTAACAGGGGCCTAGAGCAGTTCTTC. The complete variable domain, with remaining parts taken from reference TRBV19 and TRBJ2-1, reads DGGITQSPKYLFRKEGQNVTLSCEQNLNHDAMYWYRQDPGQGLRLIYYSQIVNDFQKGDIAEGYSVSREKKESFPLTVTSAQKNPTAFYLCASSLNRGLEQFFGPGTRLTVL.

CDR3 DNA: TGTGCCAGCAGTTCCACAGGGATAAACACCATATATTTT. It yields the protein CASSSTGINTIYF. This chain connects TRBV28 to TRBJ1-3; possible D gene TRBD1, 6 bases. This CDR3 comprises 13 residues. Germline CDR1 reads MDHEN; CDR2 reads SYDVKM. The germline V and J ends were trimmed by 4 bases and 6 bases, with 10 bases remaining between them.

The CDR3 DNA is TGCGCCAGCAGCCAAGGTGCCGGGGGAGTAGATACGCAGTATTTT. Translation gives CASSQGAGGVDTQYF. The V gene is TRBV4-1, the J gene TRBJ2-3, with a possible D match to TRBD2 (6 bases). The CDR3 runs to 15 residues. The V and J ends lost 1 base and 5 bases respectively, with 13 bases between them. Germline values: CDR1 MGHRA, CDR2 YSYEKL.

V gene TRBV10-2 combines with J gene TRBJ2-5; D unclear. There are 12 residues in the CDR3. Trimming removed 7 bases from V and 5 bases from J, with 11 bases in between. Per germline, CDR1 WSHSY and CDR2 SAAADI. The CDR3 spells CASKTDWETQYF. The CDR3 nucleotides read TGCGCCAGCAAGACTGATTGGGAGACCCAGTACTTC.

This rearrangement joins TRBV18 to TRBJ2-3, with D possibly TRBD1 on 5 matching bases. Between the trimmed V and J ends, which lost 0 bases and 3 bases, there was a span of 10 bases. The CDR3 runs to 15 residues. Germline V CDR1 and CDR2: KGHSH, LQKENI. The CDR3 nucleotides read TGTGCCAGCTCACCACCAGGGGTGGGGACAGATACGCAGTATTTT. This encodes CASSPPGVGTDTQYF.

This chain connects TRBV6-2 or TRBV6-3 to TRBJ2-3; 8 bases align to TRBD2. The V gene's germline CDR1 is MNHEY and CDR2 SVGEGT. V lost 0 bases, J lost 1 base, and 0 bases stayed unmatched. The CDR3 loop spans 15 amino acids. Here the CDR3 reads CASSYSRGGTDTQYF. The CDR3 nucleotides read TGTGCCAGCAGTTACTCGCGGGGGGGCACAGATACGCAGTATTTT.

This clone was found a few times. The rearrangement joins TRBV7-9 to TRBJ1-2, with D uncertain. V was pared by 4 bases and J by 14 bases, with 17 bases between. CDR1 and CDR2 from the germline V gene are SEHNR and FQNEAQ (reference sequence). The CDR3 has 12 amino acids. The DNA for the CDR3 is TGTGCCAGCAGCTCACGAGAGGTCTCCCAGACCTTC. As protein: CASSSREVSQTF.

V and J are TRBV4-1 and TRBJ2-6; weak D call: TRBD1 (5 bases). This CDR3 spans 16 amino acids. Germline assignment: CDR1 MGHRA and CDR2 YSYEKL. V shed 0 bases and J shed 3 bases, with 9 bases lying between them. CDR3 coding DNA: TGCGCCAGCAGCCAAGAATCAGGGTATGGGGCCAACGTCCTGACTTTC. Protein: CASSQESGYGANVLTF.

J is TRBJ2-5 and V is TRBV5-1, with D possibly TRBD2 on 6 matching bases. Germline V gene data show CDR1 as SGHRS and CDR2 as YFSETQ. CDR3 length equals 15 residues. V was shortened by 1 base and J by 3 bases, with 13 bases between the two germline ends. CDR3 coding DNA: TGCGCCAGCAGCTTGTCTCCGGGGGTGAAAGAGACCCAGTACTTC. Translation gives CASSLSPGVKETQYF.

This chain links TRBV9 with TRBJ2-2; TRBD2 agrees at 16 bases. V gave up 4 bases and J gave up 9 bases; unmatched junction bases: 9. This CDR3 has 17 residues. From germline, CDR1 is SGDLS and CDR2 YYNGEE. The CDR3 protein is CASSLPGTSGGARELFF. CDR3 nucleotide sequence: TGTGCCAGCAGCCTCCCCGGGACTAGCGGGGGGGCCAGGGAGCTGTTTTTT. Drawing the rest from reference TRBV9 and TRBJ2-2, the complete variable domain is DSGVTQTPKHLITATGQRVTLRCSPRSGDLSVYWYQQSLDQGLQFLIQYYNGEERAKGNILERFSAQQFPDLHSELNLSSLELGDSALYFCASSLPGTSGGARELFFGEGSRLTVL.

The rearrangement links TRBV7-9 to TRBJ2-2; the D is unclear. This CDR3 spans 12 amino acids. The germline CDR1 and CDR2 sequences are SEHNR and FQNEAQ (reference sequence). Trimming left V 3 bases short and J 6 bases short, with 5 bases between. The CDR3 sequence is CASSFNSGELFF. The CDR3 bases are TGTGCCAGCAGCTTTAATTCCGGGGAGCTGTTTTTT.

The chain recombines TRBV18 with TRBJ2-3; D is possibly TRBD2 (7 bases). The CDR3 is 19 residues long. V lost 4 bases, J lost 0 bases, and 23 bases lay in between. Germline V gene sequence: CDR1 KGHSH, CDR2 LQKENI. DNA of the CDR3: TGTGCCAGCTCACTCCGGCGGGGGCCCCTTTTCAATAGCACAGATACGCAGTATTTT. Protein: CASSLRRGPLFNSTDTQYF.

This chain links TRBV18 with TRBJ1-1; 7 nucleotides match TRBD1. From germline, CDR1 is KGHSH and CDR2 LQKENI. The CDR3 is made up of 16 amino acids. V lost 3 bases and J lost 0; bases outside the gene matches: 7. The CDR3 protein is CASSPGRQGMNTEAFF. The CDR3 nucleotides are TGTGCCAGCTCACCGGGGAGACAGGGAATGAACACTGAAGCTTTCTTT.

The J gene is TRBJ1-1, the V gene TRBV28; D possibly corresponds to TRBD1 (5 bases). The CDR3 totals 12 residues. Germline V lookup: CDR1 MDHEN, CDR2 SYDVKM. The V end lost 6 bases, the J end lost 8 bases, and 13 bases lay between the germline ends. The CDR3 reads CASSKDIEEAFF. The CDR3 DNA is TGTGCCAGCAGCAAGGACATTGAGGAAGCTTTCTTT.

J is TRBJ2-7 and V is TRBV7-9; D is uncertain. Deletions cut 5 bases from V and 5 bases from J, with 19 bases between. The V gene's germline CDR1 is SEHNR and CDR2 FQNEAQ (reference sequence). The CDR3 extends over 15 amino acids. The CDR3 reads CASSRRRSLSNEQYF. Written as DNA, the CDR3 is TGTGCCAGCAGCCGTCGGAGAAGTCTATCCAACGAGCAGTACTTC.

The V and J genes are TRBV7-2 and TRBJ1-1, with unresolved D. Germline V gives CDR1 SGHTA, CDR2 FQGNSA. V lost 5 bases to trimming and J lost 0 bases, with 13 bases between them. The CDR3 extends over 15 amino acids. The CDR3 loop reads CASSPGFGLNTEAFF. CDR3 bases: TGTGCCAGCAGCCCCGGTTTCGGTTTGAACACTGAAGCTTTCTTT.

V and J are TRBV6-5 and TRBJ2-2, with a weak D call TRBD2 (5 bases). The CDR3 consists of 16 residues. Trimming left V 0 bases short and J 5 bases short, with 13 bases between. Germline CDR1 MNHEY, CDR2 SVGAGI. The chain's CDR3 is CASSYSSSPGTGELFF. CDR3 bases: TGTGCCAGCAGTTACTCGAGCTCCCCGGGGACCGGGGAGCTGTTTTTT.

The V call is TRBV19, the J call TRBJ1-4, with D possibly matching TRBD1 (5 bases). The V gene's germline CDR1 is LNHDA and CDR2 SQIVND (reference sequence). The germline V and J ends were trimmed by 1 base and 12 bases, with 12 bases remaining between them. The CDR3 has 13 residues. CDR3 sequence (DNA): TGTGCCAGTAGTATAGGAGGAGGGACGGAACTGTTTTTT. It yields the protein CASSIGGGTELFF.

The gene calls are TRBV5-1 and TRBJ2-3; 10 bases are shared with TRBD2. The CDR3 length is 14 residues. The J segment lost 5 bases and the V segment lost 4 bases, leaving 4 bases of the junction unmatched. Germline V gene data show CDR1 as SGHRS and CDR2 as YFSETQ. CDR3 loop: CASSTVAGGDTQYF. The CDR3 region has the DNA TGCGCCAGCAGCACCGTAGCGGGGGGAGATACGCAGTATTTT. The whole variable domain, filled in from reference TRBV5-1 and TRBJ2-3, reads KAGVTQTPRYLIKTRGQQVTLSCSPISGHRSVSWYQQTPGQGLQFLFEYFSETQRNKGNFPGRFSGRQFSNSRSEMNVSTLELGDSALYLCASSTVAGGDTQYFGPGTRLTVL.

The chain employs TRBV6-6 and TRBJ2-5, with 9 bases identical to TRBD1. Germline V gives CDR1 MNHNY, CDR2 SVGAGI (reference sequence). The ends lost 7 bases at V and 5 bases at J; junction bases unmatched: 8. The CDR3 runs 14 residues. CDR3: CASNPQGARETQYF. CDR3 nucleotides: TGTGCCAGCAACCCACAGGGGGCGCGGGAGACCCAGTACTTC.

The CDR3 DNA follows: TGTGCCAGCAGCCCTCGCGGGGGGGCAACTAATGAAAAACTGTTTTTT. Its translation is CASSPRGGATNEKLFF. The chain uses TRBV3-1 (or the pseudogene TRBV3-2) and TRBJ1-4; tentatively, D is TRBD1 (5 bases). This CDR3 has 16 residues. V dropped 4 bases and J dropped 0 bases, with 12 bases sitting between them. In germline, CDR1 is LGHDT, CDR2 YNNKEL (reference sequence).

The chain recombines TRBV28 with TRBJ2-7, with TRBD2 matching over 8 bases. Germline lookup yields CDR1 MDHEN and CDR2 SYDVKM. The CDR3 extends over 16 amino acids. J lost 1 base, V lost 7 bases, and 12 bases had no gene match. This CDR3 reads CASTPGGASHSYEQYF. In nucleotides, the CDR3 is TGTGCCAGCACTCCCGGGGGGGCATCCCATTCCTACGAGCAGTACTTC.

The chain employs TRBV5-1 and TRBJ1-2, with 10 bases that match TRBD1. The V segment lost 3 bases and the J segment 8 bases; nucleotides outside the gene matches: 10. CDR3 length: 15 residues. Germline lookup yields CDR1 SGHRS and CDR2 YFSETQ. The CDR3 DNA reads TGCGCCAGCAGCTCCGGGACAGGGGCGATTTTGGGCTACACCTTC. Its protein is CASSSGTGAILGYTF.

The rearrangement links TRBV15 to TRBJ2-1; D is perhaps TRBD2 (5 bases). This CDR3 contains 17 residues. Trimming removed 0 bases from V and 7 bases from J, with 19 bases in between. Per the germline V gene, CDR1 is LNHNV and CDR2 is YYDKDF (reference sequence). The CDR3 loop reads CATSRDRRVQAGNEQFF. The CDR3, as DNA: TGTGCCACCAGCAGAGATCGGCGGGTCCAAGCTGGTAATGAGCAGTTCTTC.

This sequence joins TRBV18 and TRBJ2-3; D is possibly TRBD1 (6 bases). Germline loops: CDR1 KGHSH, CDR2 LQKENI. CDR3 length: 17 amino acids. Between the trimmed V and J ends, which lost 0 bases and 0 bases, there was a span of 13 bases. CDR3 residues: CASSPPKDRASTDTQYF. DNA for the CDR3: TGTGCCAGCTCACCACCGAAGGACAGAGCTAGCACAGATACGCAGTATTTT.